The clone carrying this T cell receptor beta chain was seen many times. Antigen unknown. These data are taken from a study of CD8+CD57+ T cells in acquired aplastic anemia. Looking at the study overall: Recorded DNA amounts for sorted CD4+ and CD8+ cells had an average of approximately 3.2 ug. Study-wide points: Overlap between patients and controls comprised twenty-nine CD8+ CDR3 sequences.

Patients included in sequencing had previously demonstrated CD8+CD57+ cell expansion by flow cytometry. Acquired aplastic anemia of severe grade affected all patients. Each patient gave a blood sample that was collected before any therapy had been received. In germline, CDR1 is LGHNT, CDR2 FRNRAP. This CDR3 has 14 residues. The V end lost 5 bases, the J end lost 4 bases, and 15 bases lay between the germline ends. TCR beta VDJ and CDR3 profiling used genomic DNA as template. TCRdb ran MiXCR on the reads and lists one entry per CDR3 protein. The sample yields 250,000 or so distinct CDR3 sequences, around 43% seen once.

This TCR derives from a human donor with aplastic anemia. V and J are TRBV12-5 and TRBJ2-7; D not certain. Material for sequencing was sorted CD4+, CD8+, or CD8+CD57+ T cells (not recorded which) from PBMCs. CDR3 protein: CASGPPRTPYEQYF. The CDR3 region has the DNA TGTGCTAGTGGTCCCCCCCGGACCCCATACGAGCAGTACTTC. Combining the CDR3 with reference TRBV12-5 and TRBJ2-7 gives the whole variable domain DARVTQTPRHKVTEMGQEVTMRCQPILGHNTVFWYRQTMMQGLELLAYFRNRAPLDDSGMPKDRFSAEMPDATLATLKIQPSEPRDSAVYFCASGPPRTPYEQYFGPGTRLTVT.